This T cell receptor (beta chain) was profiled in a study of cytomegalovirus exposure and HLA in healthy donors. A word on this clone: Its antigen is undetermined.

Study findings and constraints: In a later analysis, a missense DCLRE1C variant was linked to TCR beta V- and J-gene trimming. Sequencing likely generated an artifact that appeared as a cluster of highly shared sequence variants. TCR beta V segments were, for the most part, productive about 87% or about 30% of the time in an earlier analysis.

Between the trimmed V and J ends, which lost 8 bases and 2 bases, there was a span of 17 bases. The CDR3 is 15 residues long. Germline CDR1 reads MNHEY; CDR2 reads SVGAGI. The PCR employed 60 Vbeta primers together with 13 Jbeta primers. Using immunoSEQ multiplex PCR, the repertoire was profiled, and TCRdb retains in-frame clones only, with some absent. The repertoire holds over 150,000 clones, with approximately 80% as singletons. The source material was PBMCs. The receptor's source is a woman between 45 and 65 years old in good health and CMV-seronegative. The chain combines TRBV6-5 with TRBJ2-3; D may be TRBD2 (5 bases). CDR3 nucleotide sequence: TGTGCCAGCCGGCTCCCGGGATCCCCCACAGATACGCAGTATTTT. It codes for CASRLPGSPTDTQYF.